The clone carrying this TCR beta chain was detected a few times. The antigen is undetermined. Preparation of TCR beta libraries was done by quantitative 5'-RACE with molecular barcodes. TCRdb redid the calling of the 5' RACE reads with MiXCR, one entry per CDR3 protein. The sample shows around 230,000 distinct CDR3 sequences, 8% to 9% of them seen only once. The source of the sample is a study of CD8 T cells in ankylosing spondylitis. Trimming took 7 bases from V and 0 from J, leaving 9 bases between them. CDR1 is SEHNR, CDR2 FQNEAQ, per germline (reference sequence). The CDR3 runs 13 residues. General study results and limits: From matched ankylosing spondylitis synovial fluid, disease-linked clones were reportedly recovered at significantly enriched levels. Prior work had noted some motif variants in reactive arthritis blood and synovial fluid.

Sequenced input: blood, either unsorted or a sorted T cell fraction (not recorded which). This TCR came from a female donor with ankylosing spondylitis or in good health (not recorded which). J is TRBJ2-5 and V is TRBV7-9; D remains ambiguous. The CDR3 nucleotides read TGTGCCAGCACCCTTGGGGACCAAGAGACCCAGTACTTC. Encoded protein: CASTLGDQETQYF.